This T cell receptor beta chain was sequenced in a study of somatic mutations in cytotoxic T cells in rheumatoid arthritis. For the study at large: Flow sorting of some V beta antibody-stained T cells reached nearly 100% purity, with V beta1+ cells also TCRB-sequenced.

Study results and limitations: TRBV07 appeared slightly underrepresented in the rheumatoid arthritis patients. That finding was not adjusted to account for multiple comparisons. Antigen specificity of the expanded CD8+ clones was not determined.

Worth noting for this clone: The antigen is unknown.

Generated by immunoSEQ multiplex PCR, the TCRdb table keeps only in-frame clones and is missing some. The table shows about 18,000 clones, with about three quarters occurring only once. CDR1 and CDR2 (germline): SGDLS, YYNGEE. The length of the CDR3 is 16 residues. V dropped 0 bases and J dropped 1; count of bases not matched to a gene: 2. The chain joins TRBV9 to TRBJ2-1; 9 bases match TRBD2. The source is an adult with rheumatoid arthritis. The sample taken for sequencing was CD8+ T cells sorted from blood. The CDR3: CASSVDSGGSYNEQFF. Written as DNA, the CDR3 is TGTGCCAGCAGCGTAGATAGCGGGGGTTCCTACAATGAGCAGTTCTTC.